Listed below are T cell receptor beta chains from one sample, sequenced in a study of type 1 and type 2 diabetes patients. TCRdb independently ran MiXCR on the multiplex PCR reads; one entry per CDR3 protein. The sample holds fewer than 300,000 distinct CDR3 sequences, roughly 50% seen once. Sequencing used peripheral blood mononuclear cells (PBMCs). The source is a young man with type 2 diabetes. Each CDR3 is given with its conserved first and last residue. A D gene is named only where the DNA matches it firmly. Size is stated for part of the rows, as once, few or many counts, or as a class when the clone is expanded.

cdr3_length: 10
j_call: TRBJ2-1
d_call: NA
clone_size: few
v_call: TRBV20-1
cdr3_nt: TGCAGTGCCAGGCGCCATGAGCAGTTCTTC
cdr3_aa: CSARRHEQFF

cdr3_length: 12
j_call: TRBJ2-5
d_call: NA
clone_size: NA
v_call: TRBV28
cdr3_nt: TGTGCCAGCAGACTGGGGGCAGAGACCCAGTACTTC
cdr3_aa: CASRLGAETQYF

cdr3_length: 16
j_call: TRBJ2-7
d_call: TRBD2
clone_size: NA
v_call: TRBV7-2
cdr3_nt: TGTGCCAGCAGCTTAGCGTCGCGGGGGGCGCCACGGGAGCAGTACTTC
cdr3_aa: CASSLASRGAPREQYF

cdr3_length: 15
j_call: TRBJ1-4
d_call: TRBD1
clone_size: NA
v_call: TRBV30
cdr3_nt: TGTGCCTGGGAGGGGGAACAGGGGGCTCGCGAAAAACTGTTTTTT
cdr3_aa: CAWEGEQGAREKLFF

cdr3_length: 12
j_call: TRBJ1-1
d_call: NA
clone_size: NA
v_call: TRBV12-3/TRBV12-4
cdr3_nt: TGTGCCACCGGAATTAAAGGCACTGAAGCTTTCTTT
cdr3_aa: CATGIKGTEAFF

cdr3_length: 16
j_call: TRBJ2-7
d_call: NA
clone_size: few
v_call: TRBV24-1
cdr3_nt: TGTGCCACCAGTGACTCTACCCTAGCGTCTACCTACGAGCAGTACTTC
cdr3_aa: CATSDSTLASTYEQYF

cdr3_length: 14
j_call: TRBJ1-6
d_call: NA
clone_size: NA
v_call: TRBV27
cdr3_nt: TGTGCCAGCAGCGCGGAGCAAGGTATTTCACCCCTCCACTTT
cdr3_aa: CASSAEQGISPLHF

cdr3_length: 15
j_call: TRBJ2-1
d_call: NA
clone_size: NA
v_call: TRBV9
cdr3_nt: TGTGCCAGCAGCGTGGACATCATGGTCTACAATGAGCAGTTCTTC
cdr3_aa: CASSVDIMVYNEQFF

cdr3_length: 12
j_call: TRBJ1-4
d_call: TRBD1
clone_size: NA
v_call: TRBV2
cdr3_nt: TGTGCCAGCAGGCCGGACAGGGGAGAACTGTTTTTT
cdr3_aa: CASRPDRGELFF

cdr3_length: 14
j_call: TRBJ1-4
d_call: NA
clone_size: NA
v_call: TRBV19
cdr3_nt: TGTGCCAGTAGTATTATACCTGGCAGCGAAAAACTGTTTTTT
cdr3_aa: CASSIIPGSEKLFF

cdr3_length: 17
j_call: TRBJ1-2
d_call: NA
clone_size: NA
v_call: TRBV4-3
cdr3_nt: TGCGCCAGCAGCCAAGGAGCCCCACTCTCGCCTAACTATGGCTACACCTTC
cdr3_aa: CASSQGAPLSPNYGYTF

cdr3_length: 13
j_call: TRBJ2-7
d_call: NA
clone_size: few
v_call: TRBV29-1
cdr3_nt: TGCAGCGTGGCAGGAATGAGCTCCTACGAGCAGTACTTC
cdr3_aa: CSVAGMSSYEQYF

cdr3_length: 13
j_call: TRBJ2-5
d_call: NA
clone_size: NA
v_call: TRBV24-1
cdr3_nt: TGTGCCACCAGTGATGCCCTGGGGGAGACCCAGTACTTC
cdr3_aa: CATSDALGETQYF

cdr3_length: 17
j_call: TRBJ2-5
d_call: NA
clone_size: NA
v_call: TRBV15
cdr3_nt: TGTGCCACCAGCAGACACCTGAAGAATTGGGCCGGGGAGACCCAGTACTTC
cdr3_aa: CATSRHLKNWAGETQYF

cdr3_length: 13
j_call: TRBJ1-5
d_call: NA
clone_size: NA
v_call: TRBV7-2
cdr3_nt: TGTGCCAGCAGCTTAGATCGCAATCAGCCCCAGCATTTT
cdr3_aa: CASSLDRNQPQHF

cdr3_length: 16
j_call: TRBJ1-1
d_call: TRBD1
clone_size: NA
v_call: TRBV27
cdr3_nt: TGTGCCAGCAGTTTGACAGGGGGCTTTTTAAACACTGAAGCTTTCTTT
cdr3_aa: CASSLTGGFLNTEAFF

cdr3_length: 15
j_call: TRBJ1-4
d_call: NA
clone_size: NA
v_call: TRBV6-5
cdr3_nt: TGTGCCAGCAGTTTCCAGTTTGCTACTAATGAAAAACTGTTTTTT
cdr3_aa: CASSFQFATNEKLFF

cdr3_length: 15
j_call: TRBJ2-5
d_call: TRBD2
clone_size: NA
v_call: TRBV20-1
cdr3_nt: TGCAGTGCTAGAGATCTCCGACTAGCGGAAGAGACCCAGTACTTC
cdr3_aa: CSARDLRLAEETQYF

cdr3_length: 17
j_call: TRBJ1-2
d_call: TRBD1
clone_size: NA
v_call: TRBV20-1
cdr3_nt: TGCAGTGCTATACAGACCCAGGGACAGGGATATGCCTATGGCTACACCTTC
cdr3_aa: CSAIQTQGQGYAYGYTF

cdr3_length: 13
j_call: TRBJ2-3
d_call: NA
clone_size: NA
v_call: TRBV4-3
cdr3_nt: TGCGCCAGCAGCCAAGATAGCACAGATACGCAGTATTTT
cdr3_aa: CASSQDSTDTQYF

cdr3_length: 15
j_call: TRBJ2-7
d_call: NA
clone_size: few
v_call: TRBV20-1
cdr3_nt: TGCAGTGCTAGAGATCCTAGGCAGGGAGTTTGGGAGCAGTACTTC
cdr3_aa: CSARDPRQGVWEQYF

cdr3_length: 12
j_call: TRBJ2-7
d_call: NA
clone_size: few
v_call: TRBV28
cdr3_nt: TGTGCCAGCACGCCAGATTCCTACGAGCAGTACTTC
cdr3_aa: CASTPDSYEQYF

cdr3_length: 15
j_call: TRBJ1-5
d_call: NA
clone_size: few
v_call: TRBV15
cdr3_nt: TGTGCCACCAGCAGAGGGGGCGGAGGCAATCAGCCCCAGCATTTT
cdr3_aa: CATSRGGGGNQPQHF

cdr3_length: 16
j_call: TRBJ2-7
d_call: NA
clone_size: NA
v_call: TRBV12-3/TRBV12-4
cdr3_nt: TGTGCCAGCAGTGGATCGGACTTCTCCTATTCCTACGTGCAGTACTTC
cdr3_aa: CASSGSDFSYSYVQYF

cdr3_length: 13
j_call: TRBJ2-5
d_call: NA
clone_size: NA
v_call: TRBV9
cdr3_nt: TGTGCCAGCAGTCTACAGGGATATGAGACCCAGTACTTC
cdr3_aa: CASSLQGYETQYF

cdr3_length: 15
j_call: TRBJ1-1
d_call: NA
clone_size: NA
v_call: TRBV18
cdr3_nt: TGTGCCAGCTCACCCCAATTTAATAAGAACACTGAAGCTTTCTTT
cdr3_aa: CASSPQFNKNTEAFF

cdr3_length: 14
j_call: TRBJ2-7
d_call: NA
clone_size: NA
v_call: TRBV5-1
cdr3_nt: TGCGCCAGCAGCCCTGGGGACACCAACTACGAGCAGTACTTC
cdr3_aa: CASSPGDTNYEQYF